A single sample gave rise to the 16 T cell receptor beta chains below, sequenced in a study of human T cells and chemical hapten exposure. TCRdb reprocessed the RACE reads with MiXCR, giving one entry per CDR3 protein. The sample records approximately 41,000 distinct CDR3 sequences, more than 8% being singletons. The time point: patch test 3, about 24 weeks after DPC sensitization. Treatment described: therapeutic diphenylcyclopropenone sensitization with weekly scalp DPC. Unfractionated whole blood served as the source for total RNA extraction. This material consisted of whole blood, taken in connection with sensitization to the hapten diphenylcyclopropenone (DPC). The receptors stem from a man aged 50 to 60 with alopecia areata. Some clones in this sample may be carry-over from other donors' samples.

There are a few counts of this clonotype. The chain combines TRBV10-2 with TRBJ2-7, with 11 bases identical to TRBD2. CDR1 and CDR2 from the germline V gene are WSHSY and SAAADI. This CDR3 is 13 amino acids long. V shed 6 bases and J 2 bases; nucleotides not matched to a gene: 0. Here the CDR3 DNA reads TGCGCCAGCAGACTAGCGGGGGCCTACGAGCAGTACTTC. This encodes CASRLAGAYEQYF.

In its sample, this clonotype was seen a few times. The V and J genes are TRBV7-9 and TRBJ1-6; D is unclear. V was trimmed by 3 bases and J by 0 bases, leaving 12 bases between them. Germline values: CDR1 SEHNR, CDR2 FQNEAQ (reference sequence). The CDR3 runs 17 residues. DNA of the CDR3: TGTGCCAGCAGCTTGGGAGACGGAACCTCCTATAATTCACCCCTCCACTTT. Its protein is CASSLGDGTSYNSPLHF.

This clonotype was detected only a few times. In DNA form, the CDR3 reads TGTGCCACCAGCAGAGTCCTAGCGGGAGGGCCCGATGAGCAGTTCTTC. The encoded protein is CATSRVLAGGPDEQFF. The chain recombines TRBV15 with TRBJ2-1; 12 nucleotides match TRBD2. The CDR3 has 16 residues. With V trimmed by 1 base and J by 8 bases, 6 bases remained unmatched. From germline, CDR1 is LNHNV and CDR2 YYDKDF (reference sequence).

This clonotype was observed many times. This chain connects TRBV7-6 to TRBJ2-1, with D perhaps matching TRBD2 (5 bases). The germline CDR1 and CDR2 sequences are SGHVS and FNYEAQ. V lost 2 bases and J lost 4, with 6 bases in between. This CDR3 region has 13 residues. The CDR3 nucleotides read TGTGCCAGCAGCTTATCGGGGTACAATGAGCAGTTCTTC. It specifies CASSLSGYNEQFF.

The chain is built from TRBV4-2 and TRBJ1-6; 8 bases fit TRBD1. After removal of 5 bases from V and 9 bases from J, the junction contained 6 bases not matched to a gene. CDR1 is LGHNA and CDR2 is YNFKEQ in the germline V gene. There are 14 residues in the CDR3. The DNA for the CDR3 is TGTGCCAGCAGCGGTGGACAGGGAGGTTCACCCCTCCACTTT. Its translation is CASSGGQGGSPLHF.

This clonotype was counted only a few times. The rearrangement uses TRBV20-1 and TRBJ2-7, with 10 nucleotides matching TRBD2. The CDR3 has 14 amino acids. CDR1 and CDR2 from the germline V gene are DFQATT and SNEGSKA (reference sequence). Germline trimming cut 2 bases from V and 6 bases from J; bases unmatched to any gene: 7. CDR3 amino acids: CSARQTSGMSEQYF. DNA for the CDR3: TGCAGTGCTAGACAAACTAGCGGGATGAGCGAGCAGTACTTC.

The sample holds many counts of this clonotype. This sequence joins TRBV2 and TRBJ2-5; D perhaps matches TRBD1 (5 bases). The CDR3 loop spans 15 amino acids. The V and J ends lost 1 base and 5 bases respectively, with 14 bases between them. Germline V CDR1 and CDR2: SNHLY, FYNNEI. The chain's CDR3 is CASSEEGGRVETQYF. DNA of the CDR3: TGTGCCAGCAGTGAAGAAGGTGGCAGGGTCGAGACCCAGTACTTC.

This clonotype has more than one count but fewer than ten. V is TRBV6-1 and J is TRBJ1-3; no definite D call. V was clipped by 1 base and J by 1 base, with 8 bases between them. Germline loops: CDR1 MNHNS, CDR2 SASEGT. The CDR3 length is 15 residues. CDR3 in amino acids: CASSEVRVSGNTIYF. CDR3 sequence (DNA): TGTGCCAGCAGTGAAGTCCGGGTTTCTGGAAACACCATATATTTT.

This clonotype was recorded many times. The genes are TRBV20-1 and TRBJ1-6; weak D call: TRBD1 (5 bases). The CDR3 has 12 amino acids. Germline V lookup: CDR1 DFQATT, CDR2 SNEGSKA (reference sequence). V was clipped by 6 bases and J by 7 bases, with 10 bases between them. The CDR3 nucleotides are TGCAGTGCCAATCAGGGAAATTCACCCCTCCACTTT. Translating gives CSANQGNSPLHF.

The chain recombines TRBV5-5 with TRBJ2-2; 9 positions match TRBD2. V dropped 6 bases and J dropped 4; count of bases not matched to a gene: 7. This CDR3 spans 15 amino acids. Per the germline V gene, CDR1 is SGHKS and CDR2 is YYEKEE (reference sequence). DNA of the CDR3: TGTGCCAGCAACATAGCGGGAGTCGTCACCGGGGAGCTGTTTTTT. It encodes CASNIAGVVTGELFF. Supplemented by reference TRBV5-5 and TRBJ2-2, the full variable domain reads DAGVTQSPTHLIKTRGQQVTLRCSPISGHKSVSWYQQVLGQGPQFIFQYYEKEERGRGNFPDRFSARQFPNYSSELNVNALLLGDSALYLCASNIAGVVTGELFFGEGSRLTVL.

This clonotype was detected many times. The chain recombines TRBV6-4 with TRBJ1-6, with a tentative D call TRBD1 (6 bases). CDR1 is MRHNA and CDR2 is SNTAGT in the germline V gene. The CDR3 has 14 residues. V gave up 6 bases and J gave up 7 bases, with 13 bases separating them. The chain's CDR3 is CASREQGGNSPLHF. The CDR3 bases are TGTGCCAGCAGGGAACAGGGAGGAAATTCACCCCTCCACTTT.

This clonotype was observed a few times. At one of its ends the junction is not consistent with the germline gene, which may arise from a read error. DNA of the CDR3: TGTGCCAACAGCCAAGCAGGGGCCGGCGAGCAGTACTTC. This encodes CANSQAGAGEQYF. V and J are TRBV3-1 and TRBJ2-7, with a weak D call TRBD1 (6 bases). Germline V gene sequence: CDR1 LGHDT, CDR2 YNNKEL (reference sequence). The CDR3 is 13 residues long.

This clonotype showed up many times. The rearrangement uses TRBV10-3 and TRBJ1-6; possible D gene TRBD1, 5 bases. Trimming removed 6 bases from V and 0 bases from J, with 12 bases in between. Germline assignment: CDR1 ENHRY and CDR2 SYGVKD. The length of the CDR3 is 16 residues. The CDR3 reads CAIRTEGSSYNSPLHF. The CDR3 DNA sequence: TGTGCCATCAGGACCGAGGGGAGCTCCTATAATTCACCCCTCCACTTT.

At least ten counts were recorded for this clonotype. The rearrangement uses TRBV7-2 and TRBJ2-7; 7 positions agree with TRBD1. The J segment lost 2 bases and the V segment lost 0 bases, leaving 4 bases of the junction unmatched. Germline loops: CDR1 SGHTA, CDR2 FQGNSA. This CDR3 spans 15 amino acids. The CDR3 loop reads CASSLAGQRTYEQYF. The CDR3 DNA reads as TGTGCCAGCAGCTTAGCGGGACAGCGGACCTACGAGCAGTACTTC.

The rearrangement links TRBV7-9 to TRBJ1-6, with D perhaps TRBD1 (5 bases). The CDR3 is 16 amino acids. With 1 base removed from V and 5 bases from J, the gap between germline ends came to 12 bases. The germline V gene encodes CDR1 SEHNR and CDR2 FQNEAQ (reference sequence). Here the CDR3 DNA reads TGTGCCAGCAGCTTAGGGGGGAGTTTCAATAATTCACCCCTCCACTTT. Translating gives CASSLGGSFNNSPLHF.

The gene calls are TRBV12-3 or TRBV12-4 and TRBJ1-6; a possible D gene is TRBD1 (5 bases). Trimming stripped 4 bases from V and 9 bases from J, with 13 bases between. The CDR3 contains 14 residues. The CDR3 DNA sequence: TGTGCCAGCAGTTCCAACACTGGGGGTTCACCCCTCCACTTT. It encodes CASSSNTGGSPLHF.